This TCR beta chain stems from a study of persistence of HIV-infected CD4 T cells. Cells were stimulated with overlapping HIV-1 Gag 15-mer peptides. Memory cells lacking CD40L and CD69 with high CD45RO were sorted. Concerning this clone itself: Its antigen is unidentified.

The immunoSEQ assay was version 4, run in survey mode. Assay: immunoSEQ multiplex PCR; the TCRdb copy retains only in-frame clones and omits some. This sample has more than 30,000 clones, with roughly 80% found just once. This CDR3 has 12 amino acids. Trimming stripped 7 bases from V and 7 bases from J, with 13 bases between. CDR1 is SQVTM and CDR2 is ANQGSEA in the germline V gene. The V call is TRBV29-1, the J call TRBJ1-4, with D unclear. This TCR was sampled from an adult woman with HIV who was CMV-seropositive. The starting material was CD4+ T cells sorted from PBMCs after roughly 19-hour stimulation, obtained from a patient who received antiretroviral therapy. CDR3 loop: CSAGIGSEKLFF. The CDR3 nucleotides read TGCAGCGCCGGGATCGGGAGTGAAAAACTGTTTTTT.